Sequencing of this TCR beta chain was carried out in a study of cytomegalovirus exposure and HLA in healthy donors. It was with 60 Vbeta and 13 Jbeta primers that the PCR ran. The assay was immunoSEQ multiplex PCR, and TCRdb's table has in-frame clones only and misses some. In the table there are 99,000 or so clones, around 10% of which are singletons. About this clone: Its antigen remains unknown.

The V and J ends lost 3 bases and 5 bases respectively, with 14 bases between them. This CDR3 has 15 residues. CDR1 and CDR2 (germline): SEHNR, FQNEAQ (reference sequence). Findings and caveats of the study: Later examination showed HLA-associated TCR beta chains had greater clonal expansion than equally common others. A later examination showed that TCR association rates differed by HLA locus, with DRB1 most and HLA-C fewest.

This TCR derives from a middle-aged man in good health and CMV-seropositive. The V call is TRBV7-9, the J call TRBJ2-1, with D unclear. The sequencing sample was made of PBMCs. This chain's CDR3 is CASSFIRVGHNEQFF. The CDR3 DNA is TGTGCCAGCAGCTTTATTCGGGTAGGCCACAATGAGCAGTTCTTC.